The 14 T cell receptor beta chains presented below share a single source sample, sequenced in a study of CD8 T cells in ankylosing spondylitis listed by TCRdb under 2017. The library was produced with 5' RACE. The reads were generated on an Illumina HiSeq 2500. The public reads were reanalyzed by TCRdb: fastp trimming at Q25, MiXCR alignment, in-frame beta chains only. Duplicate CDR3 protein sequences are folded into a single record with the most common DNA and genes. The table for this sample lists roughly 250,000 distinct CDR3 sequences; about 9.1% of them were counted only once. Of the sample, around 7% falls within the top ten clones. Sequenced input: blood, either unsorted or a sorted T cell fraction (not recorded which). The receptor set was obtained from a male donor with ankylosing spondylitis or in good health (not recorded which).

This clonotype was observed many times. V is TRBV3-1 and J is TRBJ2-1, with no clear D. Trimming removed 9 bases at V and 4 bases at J, with 16 bases between. Per the germline V gene, CDR1 is LGHDT and CDR2 is YNNKEL (reference sequence). The CDR3 length is 14 residues. In nucleotides, the CDR3 is TGTGCCAGTGTAGACTCCACCCTATACAATGAGCAGTTCTTC. Translation: CASVDSTLYNEQFF.

This clonotype was recorded a few times. This chain joins TRBV20-1 and TRBJ2-1; TRBD2 matches at 13 bases. The CDR3 runs 15 residues. V shed 6 bases and J 8 bases; nucleotides not matched to a gene: 10. The V gene's germline CDR1 is DFQATT and CDR2 SNEGSKA (reference sequence). The CDR3 spells CSATTSGGPRDEQFF. Written as DNA, the CDR3 is TGCAGTGCGACGACTAGCGGGGGGCCGCGGGATGAGCAGTTCTTC.

This clonotype has ten or more counts. The CDR3 DNA is TGCGCCAGCAGCTTGGAGAGCGGACCTATGAGCACTAATGAAAAACTGTTTTTT. Translation gives CASSLESGPMSTNEKLFF. This sequence joins TRBV5-1 and TRBJ1-4; D call uncertain. Trimming removed 0 bases at V and 2 bases at J, with 17 bases between. The length of the CDR3 is 18 residues. CDR1 and CDR2 (germline): SGHRS, YFSETQ.

In its sample, this clonotype was seen many times. This chain joins TRBV29-1 and TRBJ2-7, with 9 bases fitting TRBD2. The CDR3 consists of 14 residues. Unmatched junction bases numbered 8, after V lost 4 bases and J lost 4 bases. Germline V gives CDR1 SQVTM, CDR2 ANQGSEA. CDR3 sequence: CSVVLAGEEYEQYF. The CDR3 bases are TGCAGCGTTGTGTTAGCGGGAGAGGAATACGAGCAGTACTTC.

This clonotype was recorded at least ten times. This rearrangement joins TRBV4-1 to TRBJ2-7; D is perhaps TRBD1 (6 bases). CDR1 and CDR2 (germline): MGHRA, YSYEKL. CDR3 length equals 12 residues. Trimming left V 3 bases short and J 5 bases short, with 8 bases between. The CDR3 reads CASSQTGNEQYF. The DNA for the CDR3 is TGCGCCAGCAGCCAGACAGGTAACGAGCAGTACTTC.

V is TRBV7-2 and J is TRBJ2-3; weak D call: TRBD2 (5 bases). Germline V lookup: CDR1 SGHTA, CDR2 FQGNSA. Trimming took 5 bases from V and 8 from J, leaving 8 bases between them. CDR3 length: 11 amino acids. In DNA, the CDR3 is TGTGCCAGCAGCGGCGCGGGTACGCAGTATTTT. Encoded protein: CASSGAGTQYF.

This clonotype was observed at least ten times. The chain recombines TRBV5-1 with TRBJ2-7, with D hard to call. Trimming removed 2 bases from V and 5 bases from J, with 14 bases in between. This CDR3 has 14 amino acids. CDR1 is SGHRS and CDR2 is YFSETQ in the germline V gene. CDR3 residues: CASSLESSSNEQYF. In nucleotides, the CDR3 is TGCGCCAGCAGCTTAGAGAGCAGTTCGAACGAGCAGTACTTC.

In this sample, this clonotype turned up many times. V gene TRBV5-1 combines with J gene TRBJ1-4, with D perhaps TRBD1 (5 bases). V was clipped by 0 bases and J by 0 bases, with 15 bases between them. The CDR3 covers 18 residues. CDR1 and CDR2 (germline): SGHRS, YFSETQ. CDR3 sequence: CASSLEPRIGATNEKLFF. The CDR3 DNA follows: TGCGCCAGCAGCTTGGAGCCACGGATAGGGGCAACTAATGAAAAACTGTTTTTT.

This clonotype was seen a few times. The chain recombines TRBV12-3 or TRBV12-4 with TRBJ2-4; D is undetermined. This CDR3 comprises 16 residues. The V and J ends lost 5 bases and 2 bases respectively, with 16 bases between them. The CDR3: CASSPDRLDPKNIQYF. The CDR3 region has the DNA TGTGCCAGCAGTCCCGACCGGCTCGATCCCAAAAACATTCAGTACTTC.

V gene TRBV5-5 combines with J gene TRBJ1-1; D call uncertain. This CDR3 is built from 18 residues. Deletions cut 1 base from V and 0 bases from J, with 19 bases between. Germline-derived CDR1 and CDR2 are SGHKS and YYEKEE (reference sequence). Written as DNA, the CDR3 is TGTGCCAGCAGCTTGTACTGGAGGTCAGGTCTCATGAACACTGAAGCTTTCTTT. This gives the protein CASSLYWRSGLMNTEAFF. Full variable domain (missing parts from reference TRBV5-5 and TRBJ1-1): DAGVTQSPTHLIKTRGQQVTLRCSPISGHKSVSWYQQVLGQGPQFIFQYYEKEERGRGNFPDRFSARQFPNYSSELNVNALLLGDSALYLCASSLYWRSGLMNTEAFFGQGTRLTVV.

CDR3 DNA sequence: TGTGCCAGCAGCTTAATCCACGGGAGGTACTACGAGCAGTACTTC. This codes for CASSLIHGRYYEQYF. This sequence joins TRBV11-2 and TRBJ2-7, with 7 bases matching TRBD2. Trimming cost V 2 bases and J 3 bases; bases outside gene matches: 7. The germline CDR1 and CDR2 sequences are SGHAT and FQNNGV. The CDR3 is 15 residues long.

This clonotype was detected only a few times. The chain is built from TRBV20-1 and TRBJ2-2, with 10 bases lining up with TRBD2. This CDR3 spans 14 amino acids. With V trimmed by 4 bases and J by 7 bases, 6 bases remained unmatched. Germline-derived CDR1 and CDR2 are DFQATT and SNEGSKA (reference sequence). CDR3 protein: CSAKSGGGSGELFF. Written as DNA, the CDR3 is TGCAGTGCTAAAAGCGGGGGGGGGAGCGGGGAGCTGTTTTTT.

This clonotype was detected many times. The rearrangement uses TRBV9 and TRBJ1-1, with 9 bases fitting TRBD1. The J segment lost 4 bases and the V segment lost 4 bases, leaving 5 bases of the junction unmatched. The CDR3 has 14 residues. Looked up from germline, CDR1 is SGDLS and CDR2 is YYNGEE. The CDR3 coding sequence is TGTGCCAGCAGCCCGCGGGACAGGGCCACTGAAGCTTTCTTT. This sequence encodes CASSPRDRATEAFF.

The chain employs TRBV5-1 and TRBJ2-1; D is uncertain. Per germline, CDR1 SGHRS and CDR2 YFSETQ. The CDR3 contains 19 residues. Trimming shortened V by 1 base and J by 0 bases, and 20 bases separated the two germline ends. CDR3 loop: CASSLRPPGSFDSYNEQFF. The DNA of the CDR3 is TGCGCCAGCAGCTTGCGGCCGCCAGGTTCTTTTGACTCCTACAATGAGCAGTTCTTC. The variable domain in full, completed from reference TRBV5-1 and TRBJ2-1, reads KAGVTQTPRYLIKTRGQQVTLSCSPISGHRSVSWYQQTPGQGLQFLFEYFSETQRNKGNFPGRFSGRQFSNSRSEMNVSTLELGDSALYLCASSLRPPGSFDSYNEQFFGPGTRLTVL.